These 6 T cell receptor beta chains originate from one sample sequenced in a study of blood T cell repertoires in COVID-19. This table comes from immunoSEQ multiplex PCR, and its TCRdb copy is limited to in-frame clones, with some not included. Of 85,000 to 120,000 clones listed, around nine tenths were seen once; the top ten hold 1.5% to 2%. Specimen: peripheral blood. The source of these receptors is a woman between 50 and 59 years old with COVID-19, enrolled during active disease.

The chain has TRBV6-1 and TRBJ2-4, with 12 bases that match TRBD1. The CDR3 has 17 amino acids. In germline, CDR1 is MNHNS, CDR2 SASEGT. After removal of 1 base from V and 7 bases from J, the junction contained 8 bases not matched to a gene. CDR3 loop: CASSEEPGQGAWNIQYF. CDR3 in DNA: TGTGCCAGCAGTGAAGAGCCGGGACAGGGGGCTTGGAACATTCAGTACTTC.

The chain joins TRBV19 to TRBJ1-1; D is ambiguous. The V and J ends lost 5 bases and 0 bases respectively, with 10 bases between them. The V gene's germline CDR1 is LNHDA and CDR2 SQIVND (reference sequence). The CDR3 extends over 14 amino acids. The CDR3 DNA is TGTGCCAGTAGTCCTTTTAAAATGAACACTGAAGCTTTCTTT. Translation gives CASSPFKMNTEAFF.

The chain couples TRBV5-1 to TRBJ1-2; D gene unclear. The CDR3 is 17 amino acids. Trimming stripped 4 bases from V and 2 bases from J, with 21 bases between. CDR1 and CDR2 (germline): SGHRS, YFSETQ. CDR3 nucleotides: TGCGCCAGCAGCCCAGTTCTGGGAGGAACTACCAACTATGGCTACACCTTC. Its translation: CASSPVLGGTTNYGYTF.

The chain combines TRBV19 with TRBJ1-5; the D is unclear. The CDR3 loop spans 12 amino acids. CDR1 and CDR2 (germline): LNHDA, SQIVND (reference sequence). V shed 7 bases and J shed 2 bases, with 6 bases lying between them. CDR3 loop: CASKSGNQPQHF. DNA for the CDR3: TGTGCCAGTAAGTCGGGCAATCAGCCCCAGCATTTT.

The chain is built from TRBV28 and TRBJ1-1; 7 bases match TRBD1. The germline V gene encodes CDR1 MDHEN and CDR2 SYDVKM. The CDR3 runs to 13 residues. With V trimmed by 11 bases and J by 4 bases, 10 bases remained unmatched. The CDR3 DNA reads TGTGCCGGTAGGAAGGGGGCGGTCACTGAAGCTTTCTTT. Its translation is CAGRKGAVTEAFF.

This rearrangement joins TRBV19 to TRBJ1-4; D not certain. V dropped 3 bases and J dropped 7 bases, with 3 bases sitting between them. There are 11 residues in the CDR3. Germline V gene lookup returns CDR1 LNHDA and CDR2 SQIVND (reference sequence). CDR3 nucleotide sequence: TGTGCCAGTAGTATTAGTGAAAAACTGTTTTTT. Translating gives CASSISEKLFF.